The TCR beta chain under discussion was sequenced for a study of T-cell memory formation after mild COVID-19 (dated by TCRdb to the early 2020s). For the wider study: TCR sequence clusters from the two donors were largely donor specific. In a couple of donors, T-cell clones that expanded and contracted after mild COVID-19 were tracked by sequencing TCRalpha and TCRbeta repertoires over time. The cohort was made up of two young adult volunteers, one female and one male, who were previously healthy.

V is clipped by 1 base and J by 4 bases, and the sequence between their germline boundaries is 14 bases long. Including cysteine and phenylalanine, the CDR3 has 16 amino acids. The kept DNA is CDR3 alone, 48 bases in frame from the first base. From a lookup of the germline V gene (reference sequence), CDR1 and CDR2 are PRHDT and FYEKMQ. This clonotype was picked up a small number of times. No cognate antigen has been identified for it. The input lacks base qualities; no much larger clone sits a single base away. Ficoll-Paque density gradient centrifugation was used to isolate PBMCs. The study at large found these results: The detection of some responding clones in pre-infection memory suggests that pre-existing cross-reactive memory T cells joined the SARS-CoV-2 response. Contracting CD4+ clones were located mainly in the CM and EM memory subsets, whereas CD8+ clones were found to be enriched in EMRA. The study covered only a couple of mild cases, and larger cohorts including severe cases with pre-infection samples were considered necessary. Clones that contracted from day 15 to 85 showed balanced CD4/CD8 phenotypes, whereas a second wave of clones that expanded from day 15 to 37 leaned towards CD4+. Whether the second-wave clones peaking on day 37 were SARS-CoV-2 specific was not confirmed.

Sequencing took place on an Illumina NovaSeq 6000. TCRalpha and TCRbeta cDNA libraries were constructed by 5'RACE with constant-segment primers, with sample barcodes and unique molecular identifiers being introduced. RNA was extracted from every sample with Trizol reagent. The libraries were amplified in two PCR steps, and the second step added a second sample barcode and Illumina TruSeq adapters. The libraries were sequenced on an Illumina NovaSeq using 2 x 150 bp paired-end reads. For the original study's pipeline: With migec v1.2.7, reads were demultiplexed and then collapsed into UMI-guided consensus sequences. With mixcr v2.1.11, UMI consensuses were aligned to TRA and TRB V and J templates and assembled into clonotypes. A clonotype was counted as expanded or contracted only if both edgeR and NoisET called the change significant, with noise models trained on biological replicates. For edgeR calls, a false discovery rate-adjusted p below 0.01 and a log2 fold-change threshold of 1 were applied. As an exploratory analysis of dynamics, max-normalized trajectories of the 1000 most abundant clonotypes were examined by PCA with hierarchical clustering. Separately sequenced CD4+ and CD8+ repertoires were used to assign a CD4 or CD8 phenotype to each responding clone. TCRdb cleaned the public reads at Q25 with fastp, built clones with MiXCR and kept in-frame beta chains. Each CDR3 protein appears once, grouped with its most common genes and DNA. The V and J calls shown here were made by TCRdb, not taken from the authors' results. The sample yields 300,000 to 400,000 distinct CDR3 sequences; around 21% were counted once. The ten largest clones capture around 13% of the sample.

The chain couples TRBV13 to TRBJ2-1; the D gene remains uncertain. The source is an adult woman who had mild COVID-19 (a few samples of this study predate the infection). The sample titles of this study are shuffled in the database, so cell type and time point are left out; the donor was told from shared clones. Specimen: PBMCs or a T cell subset sorted from them (not recorded which). CDR3 protein: CASSLDARRTYNEQFF. The nucleotide sequence is given as TGTGCCAGCAGCTTAGACGCACGGAGAACTTACAATGAGCAGTTCTTC.